Shown below are 24 T cell receptor beta chains from a single sample sequenced in a study of regulatory T cells in long-lasting Graves disease. CDR3 regions were amplified by Arm-PCR using iRepertoire HTBI primers to build TCR beta libraries. In TCRdb, the multiplex PCR reads were re-called with MiXCR into one record per CDR3 protein. The table includes some 400,000 distinct CDR3 sequences, about 15% detected once. Time point defined: newly diagnosed GD, antithyroid drugs for less than 3 months. The authors made the TCR library using RNA they extracted from PBMCs. A further study also used this sample, focusing on T cells in Graves' hyperthyroidism and ophthalmopathy.

Sequencing used peripheral blood mononuclear cells (PBMCs), obtained at new diagnosis, from a patient treated with antithyroid drugs. The receptors derive from a woman aged 25 to 45 with Graves disease.

This clonotype was recorded at least ten times. V usage is TRBV5-1 and J usage is TRBJ2-3; 9 positions match TRBD2. The germline V gene has CDR1 SGHRS and CDR2 YFSETQ. The CDR3 is 15 residues long. V was pared by 5 bases and J by 0 bases, with 4 bases of the junction left unmatched. Here the CDR3 reads CASRIAGESTDTQYF. CDR3 nucleotides: TGCGCCAGCAGGATAGCGGGAGAGAGCACAGATACGCAGTATTTT. Full variable domain (outside the CDR3, taken from reference TRBV5-1 and TRBJ2-3): KAGVTQTPRYLIKTRGQQVTLSCSPISGHRSVSWYQQTPGQGLQFLFEYFSETQRNKGNFPGRFSGRQFSNSRSEMNVSTLELGDSALYLCASRIAGESTDTQYFGPGTRLTVL.

This clonotype was seen many times. The chain joins TRBV30 to TRBJ1-1; D gene unclear. Germline assignment: CDR1 GTSNPN and CDR2 SVGIG (reference sequence). With 4 bases removed from V and 0 bases from J, the gap between germline ends came to 15 bases. The length of the CDR3 is 15 residues. The CDR3 DNA reads TGTGCCTGGATAGTTGGGGTTACGGTGAACACTGAAGCTTTCTTT. This sequence encodes CAWIVGVTVNTEAFF.

The CDR3: CASSLSPGGTYEQYF. In DNA, the CDR3 is TGTGCCAGCAGCTTAAGCCCCGGGGGGACTTACGAGCAGTACTTC. J is TRBJ2-7 and V is TRBV7-3; TRBD2 matches at 7 bases. Germline lookup yields CDR1 SGHTA and CDR2 FQGTGA. The CDR3 runs 15 residues. The V segment lost 1 base and the J segment 4 bases; nucleotides outside the gene matches: 7.

In its sample, this clonotype was seen many times. The chain recombines TRBV28 with TRBJ2-7; 8 nucleotides line up with TRBD2. Germline V lookup: CDR1 MDHEN, CDR2 SYDVKM. The V and J ends lost 7 bases and 2 bases, in that order; junction bases with no gene match: 10. This CDR3 comprises 15 residues. CDR3 region: CASTDGVAGTYEQYF. DNA of the CDR3: TGTGCCAGCACCGATGGGGTAGCGGGGACCTACGAGCAGTACTTC.

This clonotype has only a few counts. J is TRBJ2-3 and V is TRBV9; a possible D gene is TRBD1 (5 bases). From germline, CDR1 is SGDLS and CDR2 YYNGEE. Trimming took off 2 bases at V and 4 bases at J, with 11 bases between the two ends. The CDR3 is 14 residues long. The CDR3 region has the DNA TGTGCCAGCAGCGTTCAGGGTAAGGCAGATACGCAGTATTTT. Encoded protein: CASSVQGKADTQYF. Supplemented by reference TRBV9 and TRBJ2-3, the full variable domain reads DSGVTQTPKHLITATGQRVTLRCSPRSGDLSVYWYQQSLDQGLQFLIQYYNGEERAKGNILERFSAQQFPDLHSELNLSSLELGDSALYFCASSVQGKADTQYFGPGTRLTVL.

With regard to this clonotype: A much larger clone lies a single base off, so this may be a read error. This CDR3 is CASSETGAYQPQHF. The CDR3 bases are TGTGCCAGCAGTGAAACAGGAGCCTATCAGCCCCAGCATTTT. V is TRBV6-1 and J is TRBJ1-5; possible D gene TRBD1, 5 bases. Germline values: CDR1 MNHNS, CDR2 SASEGT. Trimming shortened V by 2 bases and J by 5 bases, and 10 bases separated the two germline ends. This CDR3 has 14 residues.

The J gene is TRBJ2-1, the V gene TRBV27; D is unresolved. Germline V gene sequence: CDR1 MNHEY, CDR2 SMNVEV (reference sequence). The germline V and J ends were trimmed by 2 bases and 6 bases, with 5 bases remaining between them. CDR3 length: 12 amino acids. The CDR3 protein is CASSLHGNEQFF. CDR3 nucleotides: TGTGCCAGCAGTTTACACGGCAATGAGCAGTTCTTC.

V is TRBV19 and J is TRBJ2-1; 8 bases are shared with TRBD2. In germline, CDR1 is LNHDA, CDR2 SQIVND (reference sequence). The CDR3 is 16 residues long. Trimming at V came to 3 bases and at J to 3 bases, leaving 7 bases not matched to a gene. DNA for the CDR3: TGTGCCAGTAGTATGTCAGCGGGAGCGATCTACAATGAGCAGTTCTTC. Translating gives CASSMSAGAIYNEQFF.

At least ten counts were recorded for this clonotype. This chain uses TRBV7-3 with TRBJ2-3; 10 nucleotides agree with TRBD2. Trimming took 1 base from V and 4 from J; bases not matched to a gene: 2. This CDR3 comprises 15 residues. Germline V gene sequence: CDR1 SGHTA, CDR2 FQGTGA. The CDR3 loop is CASSLSSGRSDTQYF. The CDR3 DNA is TGTGCCAGCAGCTTAAGTAGCGGGAGGTCAGATACGCAGTATTTT. The complete variable domain, with remaining parts taken from reference TRBV7-3 and TRBJ2-3, reads GAGVSQTPSNKVTEKGKYVELRCDPISGHTALYWYRQSLGQGPEFLIYFQGTGAADDSGLPNDRFFAVRPEGSVSTLKIQRTERGDSAVYLCASSLSSGRSDTQYFGPGTRLTVL.

This clonotype was counted at least ten times. The V call is TRBV6-5, the J call TRBJ2-1, with 13 bases lining up with TRBD2. Germline V CDR1 and CDR2: MNHEY, SVGAGI. After removal of 4 bases from V and 8 bases from J, the junction contained 5 bases not matched to a gene. The CDR3 has 15 amino acids. Here the CDR3 DNA reads TGTGCCAGCAGTTCGGGACTAGCGGGATTGGATGAGCAGTTCTTC. It is translated as CASSSGLAGLDEQFF.

The rearrangement links TRBV4-1 to TRBJ2-3, with TRBD2 matching over 10 bases. The trim removed 8 bases at V and 2 bases at J, leaving 4 bases unmatched. The CDR3 covers 14 residues. Germline CDR1 MGHRA, CDR2 YSYEKL. CDR3 loop: CASGLAGDTDTQYF. CDR3 in DNA: TGCGCCAGCGGTCTAGCGGGAGACACAGATACGCAGTATTTT.

The sample holds a few counts of this clonotype. The rearrangement uses TRBV27 and TRBJ1-4; 9 bases match TRBD1. The V and J ends lost 6 bases and 7 bases, in that order; junction bases with no gene match: 6. Germline CDR1 MNHEY, CDR2 SMNVEV (reference sequence). This CDR3 has 14 amino acids. CDR3 DNA sequence: TGTGCCAGCAGGCCCCGGGGACAGGGTGAAAAACTGTTTTTT. Encoded protein: CASRPRGQGEKLFF.

The rearrangement uses TRBV4-1 and TRBJ2-5, with TRBD2 matching over 9 bases. Germline V lookup: CDR1 MGHRA, CDR2 YSYEKL. The CDR3 totals 15 residues. With 3 bases clipped from V and 5 bases from J, the junction kept 7 bases outside the gene matches. This CDR3 is CASSHTGLAKETQYF. CDR3 nucleotide sequence: TGCGCCAGCAGCCACACCGGACTAGCGAAGGAGACCCAGTACTTC.

Many counts were recorded for this clonotype. The chain recombines TRBV27 with TRBJ1-5; 8 bases fit TRBD1. J was trimmed by 4 bases and V by 4 bases; bases with no gene match: 3. This CDR3 contains 14 residues. The germline gives CDR1 MNHEY, CDR2 SMNVEV (reference sequence). CDR3 loop: CASSSWDRNQPQHF. Written as DNA, the CDR3 is TGTGCCAGCAGTTCCTGGGACAGGAATCAGCCCCAGCATTTT.

This clonotype was seen repeatedly, ten times or more. The chain is built from TRBV28 and TRBJ2-3; 7 bases are a match to TRBD2. V trimming: 2 bases; J trimming: 3 bases; junction bases outside the gene matches: 5. Germline CDR1 and CDR2: MDHEN and SYDVKM. The length of the CDR3 is 15 residues. CDR3 in DNA: TGTGCCAGCAGTTTAAGCGCGGGAGTGACAGATACGCAGTATTTT. Its translation is CASSLSAGVTDTQYF. Supplemented by reference TRBV28 and TRBJ2-3, the full variable domain reads DVKVTQSSRYLVKRTGEKVFLECVQDMDHENMFWYRQDPGLGLRLIYFSYDVKMKEKGDIPEGYSVSREKKERFSLILESASTNQTSMYLCASSLSAGVTDTQYFGPGTRLTVL.

As to this clonotype: An end of the junction differs from the germline gene, which may be a read error. The chain combines TRBV7-9 with TRBJ2-5; 8 bases are shared with TRBD1. Germline lookup yields CDR1 SEHNR and CDR2 FQNEAQ (reference sequence). This CDR3 comprises 19 residues. DNA of the CDR3: TGTGCCAGCAGCTTAGCCGGGAAAACTAACGACAGGGGCTATGAGACCCAGTACTTT. Translation: CASSLAGKTNDRGYETQYF.

This chain links TRBV20-1 with TRBJ2-1, with TRBD2 matching 8 bases. The CDR3 length is 20 residues. The junction had 21 bases not matched to a gene; V was cut back by 1 base and J by 4 bases. Germline CDR1 and CDR2: DFQATT and SNEGSKA (reference sequence). Here the CDR3 DNA reads TGCAGTGCTAGAGTGATTTTCACCGGGAGGGGAACCCCCCTTTACAATGAGCAGTTCTTC. It specifies CSARVIFTGRGTPLYNEQFF.

This sequence joins TRBV14 and TRBJ1-1; D is ambiguous. The CDR3 is 14 residues long. CDR1 is SGHDN, CDR2 FVKESK, per germline. Trimming stripped 5 bases from V and 6 bases from J, with 16 bases between. Here the CDR3 DNA reads TGTGCCAGCAGCGACCGGGATCGAAGAGCTGAAGCTTTCTTT. Residues: CASSDRDRRAEAFF. Full variable domain (outside the CDR3, taken from reference TRBV14 and TRBJ1-1): EAGVTQFPSHSVIEKGQTVTLRCDPISGHDNLYWYRRVMGKEIKFLLHFVKESKQDESGMPNNRFLAERTGGTYSTLKVQPAELEDSGVYFCASSDRDRRAEAFFGQGTRLTVV.

The rearrangement uses TRBV3-1 and TRBJ2-1, with no clear D. CDR3 size: 15 residues. Germline V gene data show CDR1 as LGHDT and CDR2 as YNNKEL (reference sequence). V was cut by 3 bases and J by 1 base, with 10 bases left in between. The CDR3 DNA follows: TGTGCCAGCAGCCAGGGTGCAGCTTCCTACAATGAGCAGTTCTTC. It encodes CASSQGAASYNEQFF.

This sequence joins TRBV5-1 and TRBJ1-5, with a weak D call TRBD1 (5 bases). Germline V gives CDR1 SGHRS, CDR2 YFSETQ. The CDR3 has 15 residues. Trimming took 4 bases from V and 2 from J, leaving 13 bases between them. CDR3: CASSRLGGGNQPQHF. CDR3 sequence (DNA): TGCGCCAGCAGCCGCCTGGGAGGGGGCAATCAGCCCCAGCATTTT.

This clonotype has a count of ten or more. The V call is TRBV19, the J call TRBJ2-5, with TRBD2 matching 7 bases. This CDR3 region has 16 residues. The germline V gene encodes CDR1 LNHDA and CDR2 SQIVND (reference sequence). The trim removed 3 bases at V and 4 bases at J, leaving 11 bases unmatched. The CDR3 protein is CASSIGGGGSGETQYF. In DNA, the CDR3 is TGTGCCAGTAGTATTGGAGGCGGGGGAAGTGGAGAGACCCAGTACTTC.

This clonotype was detected ten times or more. The rearrangement uses TRBV30 and TRBJ2-4; a possible D gene is TRBD2 (7 bases). This CDR3 spans 16 amino acids. Per the germline V gene, CDR1 is GTSNPN and CDR2 is SVGIG (reference sequence). V dropped 4 bases and J dropped 2 bases, with 18 bases sitting between them. In nucleotides, the CDR3 is TGTGCCTGGATGGGTACAGGGAGGGAAACCAAAAACATTCAGTACTTC. Its translation is CAWMGTGRETKNIQYF.

This clonotype was seen a handful of times. V and J are TRBV19 and TRBJ2-7; D possibly corresponds to TRBD2 (6 bases). The CDR3 contains 14 residues. Germline lookup yields CDR1 LNHDA and CDR2 SQIVND (reference sequence). V lost 4 bases to trimming and J lost 2 bases, with 12 bases between them. The DNA for the CDR3 is TGTGCCAGTAGTAGCGGGGATCACACCTACGAGCAGTACTTC. Translated, it gives CASSSGDHTYEQYF. The whole variable domain, remainder taken from reference TRBV19 and TRBJ2-7, is DGGITQSPKYLFRKEGQNVTLSCEQNLNHDAMYWYRQDPGQGLRLIYYSQIVNDFQKGDIAEGYSVSREKKESFPLTVTSAQKNPTAFYLCASSSGDHTYEQYFGPGTRLTVT.

Comment on this clonotype: A single base separates this from a much larger clone, so it may be a read error. The chain combines TRBV3-1 with TRBJ2-7; 8 bases are shared with TRBD2. CDR3 length equals 13 residues. J lost 10 bases, V lost 4 bases, and 9 bases had no gene match. In germline, CDR1 is LGHDT, CDR2 YNNKEL (reference sequence). DNA of the CDR3: TGTGCCAGCAGCCCCGTAGCGGGGTTCGGACAGTACTTC. It specifies CASSPVAGFGQYF.